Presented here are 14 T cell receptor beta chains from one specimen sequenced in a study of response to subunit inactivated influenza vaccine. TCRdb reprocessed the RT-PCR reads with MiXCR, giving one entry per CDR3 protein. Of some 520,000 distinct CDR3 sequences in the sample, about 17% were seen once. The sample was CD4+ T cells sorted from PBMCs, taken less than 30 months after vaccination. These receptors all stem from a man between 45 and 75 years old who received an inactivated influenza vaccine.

The CDR3 bases are TGTGCCAGCAGTGAGGTGGGCGTTGGCGGCTACACCTTC. It is translated as CASSEVGVGGYTF. V and J are TRBV25-1 and TRBJ1-2; D call uncertain. The CDR3 length is 13 residues. The germline V gene encodes CDR1 MGHDK and CDR2 SYGVNS. Between the trimmed V and J ends, which lost 3 bases and 8 bases, there was a span of 13 bases.

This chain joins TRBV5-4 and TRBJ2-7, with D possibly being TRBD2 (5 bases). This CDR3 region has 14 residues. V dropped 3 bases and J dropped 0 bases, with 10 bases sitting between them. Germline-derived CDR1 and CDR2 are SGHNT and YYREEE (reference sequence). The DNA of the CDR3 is TGTGCCAGCAGCTCTGGACTGAGCTCCTACGAGCAGTACTTC. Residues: CASSSGLSSYEQYF.

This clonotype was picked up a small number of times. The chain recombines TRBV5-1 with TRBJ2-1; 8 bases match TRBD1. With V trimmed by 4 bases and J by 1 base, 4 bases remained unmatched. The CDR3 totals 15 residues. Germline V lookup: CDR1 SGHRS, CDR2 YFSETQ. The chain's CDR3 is CASSPQGGSYNEQFF. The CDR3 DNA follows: TGCGCCAGCAGCCCACAGGGGGGTTCCTACAATGAGCAGTTCTTC.

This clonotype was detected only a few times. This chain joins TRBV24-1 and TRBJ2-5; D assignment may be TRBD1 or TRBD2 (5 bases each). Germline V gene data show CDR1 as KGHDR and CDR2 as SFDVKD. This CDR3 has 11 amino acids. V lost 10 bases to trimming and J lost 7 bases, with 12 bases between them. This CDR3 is CATGVGTTQYF. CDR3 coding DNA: TGTGCCACAGGGGTTGGGACGACCCAGTACTTC.

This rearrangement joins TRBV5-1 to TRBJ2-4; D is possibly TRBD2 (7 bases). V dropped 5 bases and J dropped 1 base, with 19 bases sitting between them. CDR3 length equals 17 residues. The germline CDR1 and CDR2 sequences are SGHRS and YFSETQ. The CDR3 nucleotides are TGCGCCAGCAGAAGAGATGGAGGGGGGGCTGCCAAAAACATTCAGTACTTC. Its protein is CASRRDGGGAAKNIQYF.

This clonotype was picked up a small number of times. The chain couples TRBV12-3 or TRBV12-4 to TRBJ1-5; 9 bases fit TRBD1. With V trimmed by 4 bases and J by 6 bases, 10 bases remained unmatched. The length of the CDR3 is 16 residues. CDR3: CASSSSTGGRSQPQHF. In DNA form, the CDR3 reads TGTGCCAGCAGTTCCTCTACAGGGGGCCGGTCTCAGCCCCAGCATTTT.

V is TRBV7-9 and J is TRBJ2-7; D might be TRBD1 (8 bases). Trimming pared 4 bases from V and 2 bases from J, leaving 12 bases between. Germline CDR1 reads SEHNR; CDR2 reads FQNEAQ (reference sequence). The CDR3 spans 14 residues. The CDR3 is CASSSQGGAYEQYF. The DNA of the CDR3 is TGTGCCAGCAGCTCACAGGGGGGGGCCTACGAGCAGTACTTC. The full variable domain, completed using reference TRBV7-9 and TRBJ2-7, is DTGVSQNPRHKITKRGQNVTFRCDPISEHNRLYWYRQTLGQGPEFLTYFQNEAQLEKSRLLSDRFSAERPKGSFSTLEIQRTEQGDSAMYLCASSSQGGAYEQYFGPGTRLTVT.

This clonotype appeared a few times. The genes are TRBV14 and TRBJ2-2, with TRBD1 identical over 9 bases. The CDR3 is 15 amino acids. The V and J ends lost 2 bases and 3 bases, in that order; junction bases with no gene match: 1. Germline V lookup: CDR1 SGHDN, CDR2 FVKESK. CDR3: CASSQTGGYTGELFF. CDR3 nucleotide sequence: TGTGCCAGCAGCCAAACAGGGGGCTACACCGGGGAGCTGTTTTTT.

The DNA of the CDR3 is TGCGCCAGCAGCTTGTCGGGGCGAGTCACAGATACGCAGTATTTT. Its protein product is CASSLSGRVTDTQYF. The chain recombines TRBV5-1 with TRBJ2-3, with D perhaps matching TRBD1 or TRBD2 (5 bases each). Germline V CDR1 and CDR2: SGHRS, YFSETQ. V lost 1 base, J lost 2 bases, and 11 bases lay in between. The CDR3 has 15 residues.

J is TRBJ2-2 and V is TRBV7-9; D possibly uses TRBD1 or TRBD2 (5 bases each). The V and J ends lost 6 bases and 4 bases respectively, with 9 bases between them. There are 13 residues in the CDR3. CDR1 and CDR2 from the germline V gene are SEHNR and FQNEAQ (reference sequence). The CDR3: CASRGRGTGELFF. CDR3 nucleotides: TGTGCCAGCAGGGGACGGGGCACCGGGGAGCTGTTTTTT.

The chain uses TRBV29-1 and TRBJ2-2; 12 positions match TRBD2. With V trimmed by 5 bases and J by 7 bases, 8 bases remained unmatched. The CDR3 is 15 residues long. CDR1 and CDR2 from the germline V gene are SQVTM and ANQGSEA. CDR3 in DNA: TGCAGCGTTAGGACTAGCGGGGCCGCGGGCGGGGAGCTGTTTTTT. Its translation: CSVRTSGAAGGELFF.

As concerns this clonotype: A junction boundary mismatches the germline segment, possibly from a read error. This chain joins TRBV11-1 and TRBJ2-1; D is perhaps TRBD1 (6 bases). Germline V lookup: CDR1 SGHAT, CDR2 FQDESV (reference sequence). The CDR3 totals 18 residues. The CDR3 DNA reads TGTGCCAGCAGCTTAGGAGGGGGTAGGGGACACTCCAACAATGAGCAGTTCTTC. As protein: CASSLGGGRGHSNNEQFF.

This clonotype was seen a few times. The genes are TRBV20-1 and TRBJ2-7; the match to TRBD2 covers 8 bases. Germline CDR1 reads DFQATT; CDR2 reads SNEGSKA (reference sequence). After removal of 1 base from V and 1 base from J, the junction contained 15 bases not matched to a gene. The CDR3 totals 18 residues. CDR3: CSARVARTEAGVSYEQYF. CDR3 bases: TGCAGTGCTAGAGTTGCAAGGACGGAAGCGGGAGTATCCTACGAGCAGTACTTC.

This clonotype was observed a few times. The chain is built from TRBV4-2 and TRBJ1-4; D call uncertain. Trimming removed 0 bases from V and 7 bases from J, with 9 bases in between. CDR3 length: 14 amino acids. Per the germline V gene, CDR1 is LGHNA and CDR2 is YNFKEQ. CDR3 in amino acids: CASSQDGFGEKLFF. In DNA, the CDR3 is TGTGCCAGCAGCCAAGACGGGTTTGGTGAAAAACTGTTTTTT.